A single T cell receptor (beta chain) is shown here with its context. Its antigen target is currently unknown. Base-call qualities are not available, and no considerably larger clone is one nucleotide away. This sample was included in a study of PD-1 blockade in classical Hodgkin lymphoma (dated by TCRdb to 2018 to 2021). With respect to the entire study: Nivolumab dosing was 3 mg/kg intravenously every 2 weeks, continuing until either disease progression or unacceptable toxicity. A peripheral blood immune signature of response to PD-1 blockade in classical Hodgkin lymphoma was defined using TCR beta sequencing and CyTOF.

Findings and caveats that apply to the study as a whole: Lower diversity was seen in patients whose nivolumab began less than 1 year after ASCT, and these patients were left out of later analyses so that immune reconstitution would not confound the results. A significant rise by C4D1 was seen in CD4+ but not CD8+ TCR diversity (p=0.0027 vs p=0.16), with the rise being most apparent in complete responders (p=0.02). The study covered only a single clinical trial cohort, and the causes of the repertoire differences, possibly disease activity or prior therapy, were still not defined. Newly diagnosed patients were reported to have lower baseline TCR diversity than healthy donors, and relapsed/refractory patients were reported to have lower baseline TCR diversity still. Baseline diversity similar to that of newly diagnosed patients was observed in trial patients achieving complete response, whereas significantly lower diversity was observed in partial responders and progressors.

The meaning of the sample's time point label: cycle 4 day 1 (C4D1), after six to seven weeks of nivolumab. Every trial patient had relapsed following autologous stem cell transplantation, and prior brentuximab vedotin exposure was what differed among cohorts A, B and C. A Miltenyi CD4+ T cell isolation kit was used for magnetic negative selection to purify CD4+ T cells from thawed PBMCs. The trial cohort comprised some 60 patients with relapsed/refractory classical Hodgkin lymphoma whose best overall responses were complete response, partial response or progressive disease. Single-agent nivolumab was administered to trial patients in the multi-cohort phase II CheckMate 205 trial. An independent review committee assessed best overall response by applying the 2007 International Working Group response criteria. Trial PBMCs were collected just before the start of nivolumab (C1D1) and during therapy at cycle 2 day 1 and cycle 4 day 1. Peripheral blood was collected in 8 mL Vacutainer Cell Preparation Tubes, from which PBMCs were isolated by centrifugation and then cryopreserved. Purified CD4+ and CD8+ fractions were prepared only for cases in which an additional PBMC sample was available. Magnetically labelled cells were depleted on LS columns in a quadroMACS separator, and the flow-through was collected as the purified fraction.

CDR1 and CDR2 (KGHSH, LQKENI) derive from the germline V gene. The cysteine opens and the phenylalanine closes a CDR3 of 13 amino acids. The CDR3 DNA has 39 bases and is translated from base 1. Compared with germline, V lacks 4 bases and J lacks 6 bases; bases without a gene match: 4. The Qiagen DNeasy kit was used to extract genomic DNA from unsorted PBMCs and from the negatively selected CD4+ and CD8+ fractions. TCR beta CDR3 regions were subjected to amplification by immunoSEQ multiplex PCR with primers that anneal to V and J segments. Amplification bias was minimized using a synthetic immune receptor repertoire, and residual bias was removed computationally after sequencing. The original pipeline was this. Custom Python scripts were used to quantify repertoire diversity as the Shannon entropy index. Unsorted, CD4+ and CD8+ repertoires were examined separately, except in combined analyses, for which CD4+ and CD8+ sequences were merged in silico. A clone counted as expanded when the clone's frequency after treatment rose at least 2-fold relative to C1D1, and clones undetected at baseline were given a pseudocount of 0.5. Clones with 0 or 1 copy at C1D1 were classified as singleton clones, and clones with 2 or more copies were classified as non-singleton clones. Clones expanded in unsorted samples were annotated as CD4+, CD8+ or unknown by matching protein sequences in sorted samples from the same patient. Diversity changes from C1D1 to C4D1 were tested in paired samples using Wilcoxon tests. TCRdb retrieved this table from immuneACCESS and kept in-frame rearrangements only. Not all clones are present; in checked studies, unresolved V genes account for under half, and no reason is known for the remainder. V and J calls and clone size follow that table, whereas D and trimming were derived from the DNA. The sample table records 25,000 to 30,000 clones; 65% to 80% of these occur just once. Around 0.6% of the sample rests with the top ten.

The sequence is built from TRBV18 and TRBJ1-1, with 8 central nucleotides matching TRBD1. The sequenced sample was CD4+ T cells from blood, obtained before the fourth cycle of nivolumab. The receptor comes from a human donor with classical Hodgkin lymphoma. In nucleotides, the sequence is TGTGCCAGCTCACGGGACAGGCCCTCTGAAGCTTTCTTT. This is translated as CASSRDRPSEAFF. The reference TRBV18 and TRBJ1-1 proteins fill in what lies around the CDR3, so the full variable domain reads NAGVMQNPRHLVRRRGQEARLRCSPMKGHSHVYWYRQLPEEGLKFMVYLQKENIIDESGMPKERFSAEFPKEGPSILRIQQVVRGDSAAYFCASSRDRPSEAFFGQGTRLTVV.